Listed here are 31 T cell receptor beta chains from one sample, sequenced in a study of identical twins. In TCRdb, the 5' RACE reads were re-called with MiXCR into one record per CDR3 protein. The sample lists around 470,000 distinct CDR3 sequences, 13% to 15% occurring once. These data were also filed under a second study, of yellow fever vaccine responses in identical twins.

Sequencing was carried out using CD4+ T cells sorted from blood. The source of these receptors is a woman between 18 and 29 years old in good health.

The chain recombines TRBV2 with TRBJ2-7, with D maybe TRBD2 (5 bases). The CDR3 totals 11 residues. Trimming took 4 bases from V and 7 from J, leaving 8 bases between them. Germline V gives CDR1 SNHLY, CDR2 FYNNEI. The CDR3 spells CASSVRVEQYF. The CDR3, as DNA: TGTGCCAGCAGTGTGAGGGTTGAGCAGTACTTC.

This clonotype was recorded a few times. The chain has TRBV4-1 and TRBJ1-4, with D maybe TRBD1 (5 bases). The CDR3 is 14 amino acids. Germline V gives CDR1 MGHRA, CDR2 YSYEKL. Trimming pared 5 bases from V and 7 bases from J, leaving 14 bases between. The CDR3: CASSVIGAGEKLFF. The CDR3 DNA sequence: TGCGCCAGCAGCGTCATAGGGGCTGGTGAAAAACTGTTTTTT.

This clonotype was picked up a small number of times. The chain uses TRBV2 and TRBJ2-2, with TRBD2 matching 7 bases. The junction had 7 bases not matched to a gene; V was cut back by 3 bases and J by 6 bases. This CDR3 region has 15 residues. The germline gives CDR1 SNHLY, CDR2 FYNNEI. This CDR3 is CASSELLAMAGELFF. For the CDR3, the DNA is TGTGCCAGCAGTGAGTTACTAGCGATGGCCGGGGAGCTGTTTTTT.

The J gene is TRBJ1-4, the V gene TRBV29-1; D perhaps matches TRBD1 (5 bases). Germline V gene lookup returns CDR1 SQVTM and CDR2 ANQGSEA. CDR3 length: 12 residues. With 8 bases removed from V and 8 bases from J, the gap between germline ends came to 15 bases. CDR3 residues: CSFHAGGEKLFF. The CDR3 DNA reads TGCAGCTTCCACGCTGGGGGGGAAAAACTGTTTTTT.

This clonotype turned up a few times. The chain employs TRBV20-1 and TRBJ2-1; 10 nucleotides agree with TRBD2. The germline V gene encodes CDR1 DFQATT and CDR2 SNEGSKA (reference sequence). The V and J ends lost 6 bases and 7 bases, in that order; junction bases with no gene match: 12. This CDR3 has 15 residues. The CDR3 DNA is TGCAGTGCCACATATAGCGGGAGGCCCCGAAATGAGCAGTTCTTC. Protein: CSATYSGRPRNEQFF.

This clonotype was seen only a few times. The V gene is TRBV14, the J gene TRBJ2-1, with 10 positions matching TRBD1. The V gene's germline CDR1 is SGHDN and CDR2 FVKESK. The CDR3 covers 15 residues. V was clipped by 4 bases and J by 6 bases; unmatched bases: 6. CDR3 residues: CASSRTDRGGNEQFF. Here the CDR3 DNA reads TGTGCCAGCAGCCGAACGGACAGGGGGGGCAATGAGCAGTTCTTC.

This clonotype was counted only a few times. The rearrangement links TRBV28 to TRBJ2-3; weak D call: TRBD1 (5 bases). Trimming cost V 6 bases and J 7 bases, with 26 bases left between them. The germline V gene has CDR1 MDHEN and CDR2 SYDVKM. The CDR3 spans 17 residues. CDR3 sequence (DNA): TGTGCCAGCAGCCCAGGCAGGAAAACAGGATTGAGAAATACGCAGTATTTT. Translating gives CASSPGRKTGLRNTQYF.

V usage is TRBV5-4 and J usage is TRBJ2-1; D is ambiguous. Trimming cost V 0 bases and J 9 bases, with 7 bases left between them. The CDR3 runs to 12 residues. Germline-derived CDR1 and CDR2 are SGHNT and YYREEE (reference sequence). CDR3 sequence: CASSLVGSEQFF. The CDR3 coding sequence is TGTGCCAGCAGCTTGGTGGGAAGTGAGCAGTTCTTC.

This chain uses TRBV28 with TRBJ1-3, with D maybe TRBD1 (5 bases). The V end lost 9 bases, the J end lost 4 bases, and 10 bases lay between the germline ends. CDR1 is MDHEN, CDR2 SYDVKM, per germline. The length of the CDR3 is 12 residues. The CDR3 region has the DNA TGTGCCAGTGGGCCAGGGGGAAACACCATATATTTT. Translating gives CASGPGGNTIYF.

The chain uses TRBV12-3 or TRBV12-4 and TRBJ2-1; D unclear. The CDR3 runs to 11 residues. Trimming took 6 bases from V and 9 from J, leaving 9 bases between them. The CDR3 region is CASSPSSEQFF. The CDR3, as DNA: TGTGCCAGCAGCCCTAGTAGTGAGCAGTTCTTC.

This sequence joins TRBV7-8 and TRBJ1-1; D is perhaps TRBD1 (6 bases). The CDR3 has 16 residues. Trimming took 1 base from V and 0 from J, leaving 12 bases between them. Germline V gene data show CDR1 as SGHVS and CDR2 as FQNEAQ. The CDR3 protein is CASSLDPGALNTEAFF. Written as DNA, the CDR3 is TGTGCCAGCAGCTTAGATCCGGGGGCGCTGAACACTGAAGCTTTCTTT.

This clonotype has just a few counts. The rearrangement uses TRBV12-3 or TRBV12-4 and TRBJ2-2, with 8 bases fitting TRBD1. The length of the CDR3 is 14 residues. Trimming took 5 bases from V and 6 from J; bases not matched to a gene: 5. The CDR3 loop is CASSMRTGPGELFF. Written as DNA, the CDR3 is TGTGCCAGCAGTATGCGGACAGGGCCCGGGGAGCTGTTTTTT.

This clonotype was detected a few times. Here the CDR3 reads CASSLGVGRTDTQYF. CDR3 bases: TGTGCCAGCAGCTTAGGGGTCGGGCGCACAGATACGCAGTATTTT. The genes are TRBV11-2 and TRBJ2-3; D not resolved. The CDR3 spans 15 residues. Germline V lookup: CDR1 SGHAT, CDR2 FQNNGV. With 1 base removed from V and 1 base from J, the gap between germline ends came to 9 bases.

This clonotype was found a few times. The rearrangement joins TRBV5-1 to TRBJ2-2; 7 bases are a match to TRBD1. Unmatched junction bases numbered 8, after V lost 3 bases and J lost 6 bases. This CDR3 region has 15 residues. Germline V lookup: CDR1 SGHRS, CDR2 YFSETQ. In DNA form, the CDR3 reads TGCGCCAGCAGCTCCCTGGGACAGTCCTCCGGGGAGCTGTTTTTT. Translation gives CASSSLGQSSGELFF.

The chain is built from TRBV7-9 and TRBJ2-1, with TRBD2 matching 10 bases. The CDR3 covers 14 residues. Trimming cost V 3 bases and J 10 bases; bases outside gene matches: 6. The V gene's germline CDR1 is SEHNR and CDR2 FQNEAQ (reference sequence). This CDR3 reads CASSFTSGNSEQFF. The CDR3 nucleotides are TGTGCCAGCAGCTTTACTAGCGGGAATTCCGAGCAGTTCTTC. Together with reference TRBV7-9 and TRBJ2-1, the CDR3 gives the full variable domain: DTGVSQNPRHKITKRGQNVTFRCDPISEHNRLYWYRQTLGQGPEFLTYFQNEAQLEKSRLLSDRFSAERPKGSFSTLEIQRTEQGDSAMYLCASSFTSGNSEQFFGPGTRLTVL.

This clonotype was seen at least ten times. This chain links TRBV12-3 or TRBV12-4 with TRBJ2-4, with TRBD1 as a possible D gene (6 bases). The CDR3 sequence is 14 residues long. The germline V and J ends were trimmed by 5 bases and 1 base, with 9 bases remaining between them. Here the CDR3 DNA reads TGTGCCAGCAGTCCCCAGGGGGCCAAAAACATTCAGTACTTC. Translating gives CASSPQGAKNIQYF.

In this sample, this clonotype turned up a few times. The chain recombines TRBV5-1 with TRBJ2-5, with 7 positions matching TRBD2. Germline loops: CDR1 SGHRS, CDR2 YFSETQ. This CDR3 is built from 14 residues. Unmatched junction bases numbered 4, after V lost 4 bases and J lost 1 base. The CDR3 region has the DNA TGCGCCAGCAGCCCCGGCGGGGGCCAAGAGACCCAGTACTTC. It is translated as CASSPGGGQETQYF.

This clonotype was detected a few times. The chain links TRBV7-9 to TRBJ2-4; no definite D call. Trimming took 7 bases from V and 6 from J, leaving 10 bases between them. Looked up from germline, CDR1 is SEHNR and CDR2 is FQNEAQ (reference sequence). The length of the CDR3 is 12 residues. The CDR3 here is CASTRGTNIQYF. CDR3 DNA sequence: TGTGCCAGCACCCGTGGAACAAACATTCAGTACTTC.

This chain connects TRBV2 to TRBJ2-5; 9 bases line up with TRBD2. The CDR3 is made up of 15 amino acids. Per the germline V gene, CDR1 is SNHLY and CDR2 is FYNNEI. V lost 7 bases and J lost 5; bases outside the gene matches: 11. This CDR3 reads CASKPSGIYRETQYF. CDR3 bases: TGTGCCAGCAAGCCTAGCGGGATATACAGGGAGACCCAGTACTTC.

The chain employs TRBV25-1 and TRBJ2-7, with 10 bases aligning to TRBD1. With 8 bases clipped from V and 3 bases from J, the junction kept 4 bases outside the gene matches. The CDR3 is made up of 13 amino acids. Looked up from germline, CDR1 is MGHDK and CDR2 is SYGVNS. The CDR3 spells CASAGQGNYEQYF. Written as DNA, the CDR3 is TGTGCCAGCGCGGGACAGGGGAACTACGAGCAGTACTTC.

This clonotype was seen more than once but under ten times. The chain combines TRBV24-1 with TRBJ2-4; 9 bases match TRBD1. CDR1 and CDR2 (germline): KGHDR, SFDVKD. V dropped 8 bases and J dropped 0; count of bases not matched to a gene: 13. The CDR3 covers 18 residues. In DNA form, the CDR3 reads TGTGCCACCAAAAAAATAATCGACAGGGGGGTAGCCAAAAACATTCAGTACTTC. Its protein is CATKKIIDRGVAKNIQYF.

There are many counts of this clonotype. The rearrangement links TRBV20-1 to TRBJ1-1; no reliable D call. CDR1 is DFQATT, CDR2 SNEGSKA, per germline (reference sequence). The CDR3 contains 10 residues. V was trimmed by 7 bases and J by 12 bases, leaving 15 bases between them. The CDR3 sequence is CSVWVLKTFF. The CDR3 nucleotides are TGCAGTGTCTGGGTCCTAAAAACTTTCTTT.

The J gene is TRBJ2-3, the V gene TRBV7-2; the match to TRBD2 covers 10 bases. The trim removed 2 bases at V and 6 bases at J, leaving 11 bases unmatched. Germline V lookup: CDR1 SGHTA, CDR2 FQGNSA. The CDR3 covers 17 residues. The DNA for the CDR3 is TGTGCCAGCAGCTTATTCCCCGTAGCGGGGGGCAGCGATACGCAGTATTTT. This sequence encodes CASSLFPVAGGSDTQYF.

The rearrangement joins TRBV24-1 to TRBJ2-4, with TRBD1 identical over 7 bases. In germline, CDR1 is KGHDR, CDR2 SFDVKD. The J segment lost 9 bases and the V segment lost 4 bases, leaving 8 bases of the junction unmatched. The CDR3 is made up of 14 amino acids. The DNA of the CDR3 is TGTGCCACCAGTGACACAGGGGAGAGGAGCATTCAGTACTTC. Translation: CATSDTGERSIQYF.

This clonotype has just a few counts. This sequence joins TRBV4-1 and TRBJ2-7; D unclear. V shed 0 bases and J shed 4 bases, with 10 bases lying between them. CDR3 length: 14 residues. The germline V gene encodes CDR1 MGHRA and CDR2 YSYEKL. CDR3 sequence: CASSQEVTNYEQYF. CDR3 DNA: TGCGCCAGCAGCCAAGAAGTTACAAATTACGAGCAGTACTTC.

The chain links TRBV7-2 to TRBJ2-3, with unresolved D. There are 16 residues in the CDR3. Germline CDR1 is SGHTA and CDR2 is FQGNSA. Trimming took off 5 bases at V and 2 bases at J, with 17 bases between the two ends. The chain's CDR3 is CASSQALSTVTDTQYF. The CDR3 nucleotides read TGTGCCAGCAGCCAGGCACTTTCGACTGTCACAGATACGCAGTATTTT.

There are a few counts of this clonotype. The rearrangement links TRBV6-2 or TRBV6-3 to TRBJ2-5; unclear D gene. Germline V gene lookup returns CDR1 MNHEY and CDR2 SVGEGT. Trimming pared 8 bases from V and 0 bases from J, leaving 16 bases between. This CDR3 is built from 15 residues. CDR3 nucleotides: TGTGCCAGCGCTTCAACGGACCGCCACCAAGAGACCCAGTACTTC. Amino acids: CASASTDRHQETQYF.

This clonotype was found a few times. The V and J genes are TRBV20-1 and TRBJ1-2; a weak D match, TRBD1 (5 bases). Germline CDR1 DFQATT, CDR2 SNEGSKA (reference sequence). The CDR3 consists of 13 residues. Trimming stripped 2 bases from V and 1 base from J, with 8 bases between. CDR3 sequence: CSARQGNNYGYTF. The CDR3 region has the DNA TGCAGTGCTAGACAGGGAAATAACTATGGCTACACCTTC.

This clonotype was seen a few times. The chain links TRBV11-1 to TRBJ1-2; TRBD1 aligns across 7 bases. Trimming removed 2 bases from V and 2 bases from J; junction bases left unmatched: 14. Germline lookup yields CDR1 SGHAT and CDR2 FQDESV (reference sequence). The CDR3 totals 18 residues. The CDR3 bases are TGTGCCAGCAGCTTACCGCACGACAGGGAGAGTCGGAACTATGGCTACACCTTC. Residues: CASSLPHDRESRNYGYTF. The full variable domain, rest sourced from reference TRBV11-1 and TRBJ1-2, is EAEVAQSPRYKITEKSQAVAFWCDPISGHATLYWYRQILGQGPELLVQFQDESVVDDSQLPKDRFSAERLKGVDSTLKIQPAELGDSAMYLCASSLPHDRESRNYGYTFGSGTRLTVV.

This clonotype has a handful of counts. This chain links TRBV12-3 or TRBV12-4 with TRBJ2-1; D tentatively reads TRBD1 or TRBD2 (5 bases each). CDR3 size: 13 residues. The V end was cut by 5 bases, the J end by 6 bases, with 11 bases between. CDR3 residues: CASSIGTGNEQFF. The CDR3 DNA follows: TGTGCCAGCAGTATCGGGACCGGCAATGAGCAGTTCTTC.

This clonotype has a handful of counts. This chain joins TRBV7-3 and TRBJ2-1, with a weak D call TRBD2 (5 bases). The V end was cut by 2 bases, the J end by 2 bases, with 10 bases between. The V gene's germline CDR1 is SGHTA and CDR2 FQGTGA. This CDR3 is 15 amino acids long. CDR3 protein: CASSLGSSTYNEQFF. The CDR3 DNA reads as TGTGCCAGCAGCTTAGGGTCTAGCACCTACAATGAGCAGTTCTTC.